This T cell receptor (beta chain) was captured in a study of long-term antiretroviral therapy in people with HIV. Survey-level resolution applied to immunoSEQ assay v3.0. The protocol was immunoSEQ multiplex PCR, while the TCRdb copy is restricted to in-frame clones and leaves out a portion. The table records tens of thousands of clones, approximately 85% of them present only once. This CDR3 spans 15 amino acids. Germline V gene sequence: CDR1 SGHRS, CDR2 YFSETQ. Trimming took 5 bases from V and 1 from J, leaving 15 bases between them. The clonotype comes from a man aged 25 to 40 with HIV. The sequenced sample was unsorted PBMCs, obtained 1.5 years after starting antiretroviral therapy. The chain employs TRBV5-1 and TRBJ2-5; D is uncertain. The chain's CDR3 is CASSGAKLLQETQYF. CDR3 DNA sequence: TGCGCCAGCAGTGGAGCCAAACTCCTCCAAGAGACCCAGTACTTC.